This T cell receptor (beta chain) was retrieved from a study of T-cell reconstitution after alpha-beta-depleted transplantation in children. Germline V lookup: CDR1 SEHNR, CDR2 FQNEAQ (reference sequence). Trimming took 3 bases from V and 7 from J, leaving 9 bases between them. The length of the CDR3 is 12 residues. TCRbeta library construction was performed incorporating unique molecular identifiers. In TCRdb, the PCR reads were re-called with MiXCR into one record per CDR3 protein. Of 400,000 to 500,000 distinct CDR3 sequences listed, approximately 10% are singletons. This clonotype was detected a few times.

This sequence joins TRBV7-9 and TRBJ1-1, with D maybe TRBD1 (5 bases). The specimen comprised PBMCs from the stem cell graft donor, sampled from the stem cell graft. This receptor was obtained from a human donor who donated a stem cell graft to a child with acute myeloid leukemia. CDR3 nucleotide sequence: TGTGCCAGCAGCTTTGGGGGGAATGAAGCTTTCTTT. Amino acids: CASSFGGNEAFF.